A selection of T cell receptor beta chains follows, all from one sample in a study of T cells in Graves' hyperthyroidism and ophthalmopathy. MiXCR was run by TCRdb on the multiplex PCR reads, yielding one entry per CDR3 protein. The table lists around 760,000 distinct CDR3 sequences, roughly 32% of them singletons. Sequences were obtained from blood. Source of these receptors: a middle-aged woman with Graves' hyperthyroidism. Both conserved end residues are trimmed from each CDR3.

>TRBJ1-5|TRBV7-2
ASSRPGTGDRNQPQH
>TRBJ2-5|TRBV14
ASSQARGRWETQY
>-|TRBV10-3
AISVVGGNEQF
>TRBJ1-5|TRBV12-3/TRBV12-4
ASSDGRYSNQPQH
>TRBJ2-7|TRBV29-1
SVVWTGSYEQY
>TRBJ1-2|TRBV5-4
ASTLTTGGFAGYT
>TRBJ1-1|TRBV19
GTVGAHTEAF
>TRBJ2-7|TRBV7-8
ASSLGPSLSLELYEQY
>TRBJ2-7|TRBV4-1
ASSPPFEGSAYEQY
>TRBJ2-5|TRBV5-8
ASSFSPDGETQY
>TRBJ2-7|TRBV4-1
ASSQAKVGAGEQY
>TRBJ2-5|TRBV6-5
ASSYSETYQETQY
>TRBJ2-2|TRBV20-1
SARRRFEHTGELF
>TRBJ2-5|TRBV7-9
ASSLAEREAQETQY
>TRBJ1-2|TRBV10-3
AISGGEDGLGYT
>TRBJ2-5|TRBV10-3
AIRGADTQY
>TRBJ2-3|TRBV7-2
ASSFKRGETDTQY
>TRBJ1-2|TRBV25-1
ASRDAGLVNYGYT
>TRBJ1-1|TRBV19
ASSVRQVNTEAF
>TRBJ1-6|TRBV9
ASSVVDSLSSPLH
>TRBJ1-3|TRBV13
ASSRPFFAGEGNTIY
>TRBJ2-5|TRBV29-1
SVEVGLVQTQY
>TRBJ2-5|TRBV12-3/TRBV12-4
ASRGGQQYQETQY
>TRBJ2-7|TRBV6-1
ASSARYRDEQY
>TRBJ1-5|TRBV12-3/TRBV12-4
ASSSSRAAGNQPQH
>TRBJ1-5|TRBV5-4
AGSSSVSNQPQH
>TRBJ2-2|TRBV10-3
ASGLAGELAGELF
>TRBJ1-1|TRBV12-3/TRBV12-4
ASSFLRVPEAF
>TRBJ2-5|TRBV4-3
ASSQGIRQGSETQC